This T cell receptor beta chain originates from a study of OX40 agonist ivuxolimab in advanced cancers. Repertoires were generated with immunoSEQ multiplex PCR, while TCRdb's copy carries only in-frame clones and drops some. The sample has about 76,000 clones, roughly nine tenths seen once. Note on this clone: What it recognizes is unknown.

Study-level findings and limits: Partial responders dosed at 0.1-3.0 mg/kg displayed clonal expansion ranking among the lowest. On average, CD8+ T cells showed a greater number of expanded clones than CD4+.

This sample comprised CD4+ or CD8+ T cells sorted from blood, obtained in a trial of the OX40 agonist ivuxolimab. This receptor was obtained from an adult with an advanced solid tumor such as melanoma, head and neck, liver or kidney cancer.

CDR3 nucleotide sequence: TGTGCTAGTGGTTTGCATACCGGGACAGGGGTAGGGTACACTGAAGCTTTCTTT. This encodes CASGLHTGTGVGYTEAFF. The genes are TRBV12-5 and TRBJ1-1; the match to TRBD1 covers 10 bases. The CDR3 spans 18 residues. In germline, CDR1 is LGHNT, CDR2 FRNRAP. After removal of 2 bases from V and 3 bases from J, the junction contained 12 bases not matched to a gene.